Presented here are 16 T cell receptor beta chains from one specimen sequenced in a study of vaccination effects on CD4 cells after COVID-19. These TCRs are of unknown antigen specificity. Before sequencing took place, the ViraFEST assay used viral peptide pools to expand antigen-specific CD4+ T cells. A roughly ten-day culture period preceded the isolation of CD4+ T cells. Each participant was administered two doses of either the BNT162b2 or the mRNA-1273 vaccine. Clones were sequenced by immunoSEQ multiplex PCR, and TCRdb holds only the in-frame ones, with some missing. Among 25,000 to 30,000 clones listed, roughly 79% were seen once. The material sequenced was CD4+ T cells from PBMCs cultured with SARS-CoV-2 spike peptides, taken after COVID-19 vaccination. The receptors derive from a human donor who received a COVID-19 vaccine. Some clones in this sample may be carry-over from other donors' samples.

The chain has TRBV18 and TRBJ1-3; the D is unclear. Germline lookup yields CDR1 KGHSH and CDR2 LQKENI. The CDR3 has 15 residues. Trimming took off 7 bases at V and 0 bases at J, with 13 bases between the two ends. CDR3 DNA sequence: TGTGCCAGCTTCCCGACACCGAGCTCTGGAAACACCATATATTTT. It is translated as CASFPTPSSGNTIYF.

The chain combines TRBV6-4 with TRBJ2-1, with D tentatively TRBD2 (5 bases). CDR1 and CDR2 from the germline V gene are MRHNA and SNTAGT. This CDR3 has 15 amino acids. Trimming removed 7 bases at V and 0 bases at J, with 13 bases between. For the CDR3, the DNA is TGTGCCAGCACCCCACCGGGGAGCTCCTACAATGAGCAGTTCTTC. It translates to CASTPPGSSYNEQFF.

The CDR3 reads CSVSLRGPLDLEAFF. DNA for the CDR3: TGCAGCGTTTCGCTAAGGGGACCCCTTGATTTAGAAGCTTTCTTT. The rearrangement joins TRBV29-1 to TRBJ1-1, with D possibly TRBD1 on 5 matching bases. Germline lookup yields CDR1 SQVTM and CDR2 ANQGSEA. V dropped 5 bases and J dropped 8 bases, with 24 bases sitting between them. The CDR3 is made up of 15 amino acids.

The chain employs TRBV7-2 and TRBJ1-3; D unresolved. The ends were cut back, 6 bases at V and 4 bases at J, with 7 bases in the middle. The CDR3 has 12 residues. Germline assignment: CDR1 SGHTA and CDR2 FQGNSA. CDR3 region: CASSDPGNTIYF. The DNA for the CDR3 is TGTGCCAGCAGTGACCCAGGAAACACCATATATTTT.

The V call is TRBV29-1, the J call TRBJ1-1, with D possibly being TRBD1 (5 bases). Germline lookup yields CDR1 SQVTM and CDR2 ANQGSEA. The V and J ends lost 8 bases and 4 bases respectively, with 23 bases between them. The CDR3 consists of 15 residues. Here the CDR3 reads CSPQGLREFVTEAFF. The CDR3, as DNA: TGCAGCCCCCAGGGTCTCAGGGAGTTTGTCACTGAAGCTTTCTTT.

The chain uses TRBV25-1 and TRBJ2-5; 11 positions match TRBD2. Unmatched junction bases numbered 3, after V lost 4 bases and J lost 5 bases. Germline assignment: CDR1 MGHDK and CDR2 SYGVNS. This CDR3 has 14 amino acids. The DNA for the CDR3 is TGTGCCAGCAGTGTAGCGGGGGGGCGGGAGACCCAGTACTTC. Translation: CASSVAGGRETQYF.

This chain joins TRBV24-1 and TRBJ2-5; D might be TRBD1 (6 bases). This CDR3 spans 16 amino acids. CDR1 and CDR2 (germline): KGHDR, SFDVKD. Trimming took off 3 bases at V and 5 bases at J, with 18 bases between the two ends. The DNA of the CDR3 is TGTGCCACCAGTGATATGTCCTCTGGGGGCGGGGAGACCCAGTACTTC. Translating gives CATSDMSSGGGETQYF.

The chain is built from TRBV10-3 and TRBJ1-2; tentative D call: TRBD1 (5 bases). Germline-derived CDR1 and CDR2 are ENHRY and SYGVKD. The ends were cut back, 4 bases at V and 3 bases at J, with 15 bases in the middle. The CDR3 totals 15 residues. CDR3 residues: CAISVDTEYYYGYTF. The CDR3 coding sequence is TGTGCCATCAGTGTGGACACCGAGTACTACTATGGCTACACCTTC.

CDR3 residues: CASRKGAFLGYTF. The DNA of the CDR3 is TGTGCCAGCCGGAAGGGGGCGTTCTTAGGCTACACCTTC. The J gene is TRBJ1-2, the V gene TRBV6-5, with TRBD1 identical over 7 bases. The ends lost 8 bases at V and 8 bases at J; junction bases unmatched: 11. The germline V gene encodes CDR1 MNHEY and CDR2 SVGAGI. This CDR3 has 13 amino acids.

The chain is built from TRBV6-5 and TRBJ1-5; unclear D gene. CDR3 length: 15 amino acids. Germline lookup yields CDR1 MNHEY and CDR2 SVGAGI. Trimming shortened V by 4 bases and J by 0 bases, and 10 bases separated the two germline ends. DNA of the CDR3: TGTGCCAGCAGTTCCGCGGGGAGTAGCAATCAGCCCCAGCATTTT. Residues: CASSSAGSSNQPQHF.

V gene TRBV6-2 or TRBV6-3 combines with J gene TRBJ2-1; D gene uncertain. There are 16 residues in the CDR3. Germline CDR1 is MNHEY and CDR2 is SVGEGT. V gave up 4 bases and J gave up 0 bases, with 13 bases separating them. The CDR3 coding sequence is TGTGCCAGCAGTTCACCTTCCCCGAGCTCCTACAATGAGCAGTTCTTC. Its translation: CASSSPSPSSYNEQFF.

This chain uses TRBV14 with TRBJ1-1; D ambiguous. The ends were cut back, 1 base at V and 0 bases at J, with 9 bases in the middle. The CDR3 has 15 amino acids. The V gene's germline CDR1 is SGHDN and CDR2 FVKESK. The CDR3 spells CASSQAMSMNTEAFF. The CDR3, as DNA: TGTGCCAGCAGCCAAGCCATGAGCATGAACACTGAAGCTTTCTTT.

The V call is TRBV5-1, the J call TRBJ2-5; no firm D call. The CDR3 contains 11 residues. V shed 4 bases and J shed 3 bases, with 4 bases lying between them. Germline V gene data show CDR1 as SGHRS and CDR2 as YFSETQ. CDR3 sequence (DNA): TGCGCCAGCAGCCCTGAAGAGACCCAGTACTTC. Translated, it gives CASSPEETQYF.

The chain recombines TRBV18 with TRBJ1-4; 10 positions agree with TRBD1. The trim removed 6 bases at V and 0 bases at J, leaving 7 bases unmatched. The CDR3 has 17 residues. Germline CDR1 KGHSH, CDR2 LQKENI. The CDR3 reads CASSRKGQGTTNEKLFF. DNA of the CDR3: TGTGCCAGCTCGCGGAAGGGACAGGGGACAACTAATGAAAAACTGTTTTTT.

This clone was recorded a few times. The chain carries TRBV7-2 and TRBJ1-5; 7 bases fit TRBD1. The germline gives CDR1 SGHTA, CDR2 FQGNSA. Germline trimming cut 11 bases from V and 3 bases from J; bases unmatched to any gene: 10. The CDR3 consists of 14 residues. The CDR3 nucleotides are TGTGCCTCTAGAGGAGGGGGCTTCAATCAGCCCCAGCATTTT. It translates to CASRGGGFNQPQHF.

The V gene is TRBV6-5, the J gene TRBJ2-5; possible D gene TRBD2, 6 bases. The CDR3 is made up of 12 amino acids. V was pared by 5 bases and J by 4 bases, with 8 bases between. The V gene's germline CDR1 is MNHEY and CDR2 SVGAGI. This CDR3 is CASSPGGETQYF. The CDR3 DNA sequence: TGTGCCAGCAGTCCCGGGGGAGAGACCCAGTACTTC.